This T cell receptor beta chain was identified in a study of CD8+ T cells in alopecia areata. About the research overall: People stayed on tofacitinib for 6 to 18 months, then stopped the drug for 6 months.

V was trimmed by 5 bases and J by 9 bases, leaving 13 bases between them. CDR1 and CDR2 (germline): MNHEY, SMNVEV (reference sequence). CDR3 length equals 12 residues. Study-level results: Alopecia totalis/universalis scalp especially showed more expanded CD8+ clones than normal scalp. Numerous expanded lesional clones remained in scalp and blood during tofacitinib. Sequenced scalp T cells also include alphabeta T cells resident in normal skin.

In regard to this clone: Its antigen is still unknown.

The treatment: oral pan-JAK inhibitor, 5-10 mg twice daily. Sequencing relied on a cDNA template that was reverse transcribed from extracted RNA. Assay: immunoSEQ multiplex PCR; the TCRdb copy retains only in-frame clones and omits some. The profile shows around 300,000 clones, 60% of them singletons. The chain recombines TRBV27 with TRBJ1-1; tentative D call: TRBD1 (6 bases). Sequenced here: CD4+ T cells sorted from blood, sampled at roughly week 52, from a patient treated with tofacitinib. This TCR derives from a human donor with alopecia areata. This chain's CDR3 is CASSIPRGKAFF. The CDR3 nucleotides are TGTGCCAGCAGTATCCCAAGGGGGAAAGCTTTCTTT.